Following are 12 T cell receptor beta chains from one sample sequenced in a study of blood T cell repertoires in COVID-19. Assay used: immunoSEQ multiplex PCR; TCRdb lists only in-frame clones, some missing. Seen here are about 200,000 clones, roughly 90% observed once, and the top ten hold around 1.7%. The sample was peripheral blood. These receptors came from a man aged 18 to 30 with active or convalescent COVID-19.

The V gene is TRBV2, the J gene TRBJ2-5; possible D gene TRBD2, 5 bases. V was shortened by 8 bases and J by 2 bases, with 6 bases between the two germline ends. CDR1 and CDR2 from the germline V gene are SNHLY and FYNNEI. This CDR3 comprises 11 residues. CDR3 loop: CASRGQETQYF. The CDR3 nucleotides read TGTGCCAGCCGAGGGCAAGAGACCCAGTACTTC. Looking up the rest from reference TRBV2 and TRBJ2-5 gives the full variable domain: EPEVTQTPSHQVTQMGQEVILRCVPISNHLYFYWYRQILGQKVEFLVSFYNNEISEKSEIFDDQFSVERPDGSNFTLKIRSTKLEDSAMYFCASRGQETQYFGPGTRLLVL.

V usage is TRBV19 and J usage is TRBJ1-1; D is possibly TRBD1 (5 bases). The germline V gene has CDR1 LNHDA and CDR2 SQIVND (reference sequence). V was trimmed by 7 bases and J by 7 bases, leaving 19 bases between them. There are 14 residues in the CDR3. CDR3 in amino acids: CASNSRWGVYEAFF. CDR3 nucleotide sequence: TGTGCCAGTAATTCCAGATGGGGGGTCTATGAAGCTTTCTTT.

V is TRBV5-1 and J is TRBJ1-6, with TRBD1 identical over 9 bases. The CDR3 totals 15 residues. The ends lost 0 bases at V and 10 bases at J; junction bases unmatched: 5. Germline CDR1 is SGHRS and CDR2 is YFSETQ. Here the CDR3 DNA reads TGCGCCAGCAGCTTGGGCGGGACAGGGCCCTCACCCCTCCACTTT. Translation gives CASSLGGTGPSPLHF.

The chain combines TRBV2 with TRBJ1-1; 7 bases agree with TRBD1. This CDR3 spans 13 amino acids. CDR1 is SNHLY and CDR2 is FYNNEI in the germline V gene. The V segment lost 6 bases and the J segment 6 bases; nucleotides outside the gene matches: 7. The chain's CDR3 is CASRPTGVAEAFF. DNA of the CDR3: TGTGCCAGCAGACCAACAGGGGTCGCTGAAGCTTTCTTT. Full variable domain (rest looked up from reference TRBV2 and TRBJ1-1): EPEVTQTPSHQVTQMGQEVILRCVPISNHLYFYWYRQILGQKVEFLVSFYNNEISEKSEIFDDQFSVERPDGSNFTLKIRSTKLEDSAMYFCASRPTGVAEAFFGQGTRLTVV.

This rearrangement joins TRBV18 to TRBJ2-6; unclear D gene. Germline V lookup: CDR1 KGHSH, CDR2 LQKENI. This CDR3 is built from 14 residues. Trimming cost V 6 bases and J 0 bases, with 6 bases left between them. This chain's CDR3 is CASSADSGANVLTF. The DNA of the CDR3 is TGTGCCAGCTCCGCAGACTCTGGGGCCAACGTCCTGACTTTC. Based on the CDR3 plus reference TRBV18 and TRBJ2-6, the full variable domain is NAGVMQNPRHLVRRRGQEARLRCSPMKGHSHVYWYRQLPEEGLKFMVYLQKENIIDESGMPKERFSAEFPKEGPSILRIQQVVRGDSAAYFCASSADSGANVLTFGAGSRLTVL.

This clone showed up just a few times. CDR3 DNA sequence: TGTGCCAGCAGTGCGGGTAGGCTAGCGGGGGGGACCTCCTACGAGCAGTACTTC. This codes for CASSAGRLAGGTSYEQYF. The V gene is TRBV6-1, the J gene TRBJ2-7; TRBD2 matches at 12 bases. This CDR3 region has 18 residues. The germline CDR1 and CDR2 sequences are MNHNS and SASEGT. Trimming took 4 bases from V and 0 from J; bases not matched to a gene: 10.

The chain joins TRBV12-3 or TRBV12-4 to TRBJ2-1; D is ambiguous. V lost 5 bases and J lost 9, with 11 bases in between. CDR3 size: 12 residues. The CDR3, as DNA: TGTGCCAGCAGTCTTATAGCCGGTGAGCAGTTCTTC. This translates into CASSLIAGEQFF.

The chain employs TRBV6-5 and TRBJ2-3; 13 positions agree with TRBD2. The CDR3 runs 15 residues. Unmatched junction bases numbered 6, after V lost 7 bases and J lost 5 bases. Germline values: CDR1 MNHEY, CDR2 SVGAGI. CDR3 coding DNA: TGTGCCAGCAAAGGACTAGCGGGAGTGGTAGATACGCAGTATTTT. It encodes CASKGLAGVVDTQYF.

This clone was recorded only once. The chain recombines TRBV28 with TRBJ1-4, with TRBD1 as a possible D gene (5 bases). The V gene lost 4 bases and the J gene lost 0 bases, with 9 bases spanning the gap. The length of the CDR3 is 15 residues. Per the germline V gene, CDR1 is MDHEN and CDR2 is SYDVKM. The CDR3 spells CASSSGGSTNEKLFF. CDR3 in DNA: TGTGCCAGCAGTTCGGGGGGATCAACTAATGAAAAACTGTTTTTT.

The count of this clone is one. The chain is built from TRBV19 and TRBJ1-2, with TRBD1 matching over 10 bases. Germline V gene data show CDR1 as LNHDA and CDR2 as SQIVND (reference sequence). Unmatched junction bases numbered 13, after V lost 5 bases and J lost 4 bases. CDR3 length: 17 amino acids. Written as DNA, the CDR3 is TGTGCCAGTAGTCCCGGGACAGGGGCCCGGCTTGGCTATGGCTACACCTTC. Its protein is CASSPGTGARLGYGYTF.

The CDR3 region has the DNA TGTGCCAGCAGCTTCGGGACTTACAATGAGCAGTTCTTC. Translation gives CASSFGTYNEQFF. The chain combines TRBV7-8 with TRBJ2-1; tentatively, D is TRBD2 (6 bases). Germline V lookup: CDR1 SGHVS, CDR2 FQNEAQ. Trimming shortened V by 3 bases and J by 4 bases, and 7 bases separated the two germline ends. There are 13 residues in the CDR3.

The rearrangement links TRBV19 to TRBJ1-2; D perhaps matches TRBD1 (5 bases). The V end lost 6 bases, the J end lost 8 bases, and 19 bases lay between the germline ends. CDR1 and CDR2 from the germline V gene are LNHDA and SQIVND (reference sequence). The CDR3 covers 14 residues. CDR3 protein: CASSPERGVGGYTF. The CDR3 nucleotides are TGTGCCAGTAGCCCGGAGCGGGGGGTAGGAGGCTACACCTTC.